This TCR beta chain was recorded in a study of CD8+CD57+ T cells in acquired aplastic anemia. Patients picked for sequencing had shown CD8+CD57+ cell expansion detected by flow cytometry. Genomic DNA served as template for TCR beta VDJ and CDR3 profiling. Each CDR3 protein is one row after TCRdb ran MiXCR on the reads. The profile shows 180,000 or so distinct CDR3 sequences, roughly 48% of them singletons. This CDR3 is built from 12 residues. The germline V gene encodes CDR1 DFQATT and CDR2 SNEGSKA (reference sequence). V was trimmed by 3 bases and J by 4 bases, leaving 9 bases between them. This receptor was taken from a human donor with aplastic anemia. Sequencing used sorted CD4+, CD8+, or CD8+CD57+ T cells (not recorded which) from PBMCs. The chain recombines TRBV20-1 with TRBJ2-5, with a possible D match to TRBD2 (6 bases). CDR3 residues: CSARGSGETQYF. The CDR3 DNA reads TGCAGTGCTAGGGGTAGCGGAGAGACCCAGTACTTC.